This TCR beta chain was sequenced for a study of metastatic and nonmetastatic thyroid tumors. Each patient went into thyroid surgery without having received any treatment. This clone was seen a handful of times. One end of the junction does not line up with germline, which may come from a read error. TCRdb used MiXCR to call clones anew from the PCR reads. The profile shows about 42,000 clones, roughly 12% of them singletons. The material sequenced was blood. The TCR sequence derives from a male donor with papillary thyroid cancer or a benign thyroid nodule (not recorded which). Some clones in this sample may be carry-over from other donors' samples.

The CDR3 here is CASSSTPGSGANVLTF. Here the CDR3 DNA reads TGTGCCAGCAGTTCGACCCCAGGGTCTGGTGCCAACGTCCTGACTTTC. This chain uses TRBV28 with TRBJ2-6, with D possibly TRBD1 on 5 matching bases. Germline CDR1 is MDHEN and CDR2 is SYDVKM. CDR3 length: 16 amino acids.